This T cell receptor beta chain was recorded in a study of identical twins. V lost 2 bases and J lost 4, with 8 bases in between. CDR1 and CDR2 from the germline V gene are SGHTA and FQGTGA. The CDR3 runs to 14 residues. Remarks on this clonotype: Its antigen is unknown.

TCRdb analysed the 5' RACE reads with MiXCR anew, one entry per CDR3 protein. The data show under 900,000 distinct CDR3 sequences, around a sixth seen once. General observations from the study: The authors drew conclusions from cross-sectional statistical analysis rather than following the same donors. For out-of-frame alpha sequences shared by twins, low generation probability was in excess.

This sample was shared with a second study, whose subject was T cells expressing NK-cell markers. That work adds: HCMV seropositivity characterized most of the eight sequenced donors, and seronegativity one.

The sample taken for sequencing was PBMCs. The source is a woman younger than 30 in good health. The genes are TRBV7-3 and TRBJ2-2; D is perhaps TRBD2 (7 bases). The CDR3 protein is CASSLGGATGELFF. CDR3 bases: TGTGCCAGCAGCTTAGGGGGGGCCACCGGGGAGCTGTTTTTT.